The clone carrying this T cell receptor beta chain was recorded many times. The antigen is undetermined. This entry is derived from a study of T cell repertoires in cytomegalovirus infection. About the research overall: Public TCR beta signatures indicated both CMV infection and matching HLA type. General study findings and limits: Dominant in the ex vivo response were TCR beta clonotypes restricted by HLA-C and specific for CMV.

TCRdb ran MiXCR on the reads and lists one entry per CDR3 protein. This repertoire shows roughly 230,000 distinct CDR3 sequences, around 6.2% found once; its top ten account for 5.5% to 6.5%. The CDR3 has 16 amino acids. The germline V and J ends were trimmed by 4 bases and 0 bases, with 13 bases remaining between them. Germline V gene data show CDR1 as MGHDK and CDR2 as SYGVNS. The sequence came from a human donor in good health (CMV status not recorded). Some clones in this sample may be carry-over from other donors' samples. Sequencing was done on a sample of PBMCs. The chain is built from TRBV25-1 and TRBJ1-5; D might be TRBD1 (6 bases). The CDR3 DNA follows: TGTGCCAGCAGTGGCACGCAGGGGACTAGCAATCAGCCCCAGCATTTT. This gives the protein CASSGTQGTSNQPQHF.